This section outlines one T cell receptor (beta chain) sequence together with its context. Its antigen remains unknown. Both 60 Vbeta primers and 13 Jbeta primers went into the PCR. Clones were read by immunoSEQ multiplex PCR, and TCRdb kept only the in-frame ones, dropping some. The repertoire holds over 200,000 clones, with roughly 82% as singletons. The data were taken from a study of cytomegalovirus exposure and HLA in healthy donors. Overall study findings and caveats: Specificity for CMV antigens was confirmed in vitro for a few of the CMV-associated chains.

The sequence derives from a woman aged 40 to 49 in good health and CMV-seropositive. Sequencing input: PBMCs.

DNA of the CDR3: TGTGCCAGCAGCCTCCGGGGTAGCCCTAGCACAGATACGCAGTATTTT. Its translation is CASSLRGSPSTDTQYF. The rearrangement joins TRBV11-3 to TRBJ2-3; a weak D match, TRBD2 (5 bases). V lost 5 bases and J 0 bases, leaving 15 bases between the germline ends. Germline V CDR1 and CDR2: SGHNT, YENEEA. The CDR3 extends over 16 amino acids.